Below are 25 T cell receptor beta chains sequenced from a single sample in a study of neurological immune-mediated disorders. One entry per CDR3 protein results from TCRdb running MiXCR on the 5' RACE reads. The sample records 90,000 to 100,000 distinct CDR3 sequences, approximately 3.3% being singletons. The specimen was PBMCs. The source of these receptors is a woman aged 18-29 years with multiple sclerosis.

This clonotype was recorded at least ten times. The chain has TRBV12-3 or TRBV12-4 and TRBJ2-7; a possible D gene is TRBD1 (6 bases). There are 14 residues in the CDR3. The V end lost 4 bases, the J end lost 2 bases, and 12 bases lay between the germline ends. CDR3 sequence reads: CASSYGQGPYEQYF. CDR3 nucleotides: TGTGCCAGCAGTTACGGTCAGGGGCCCTACGAGCAGTACTTC.

This clonotype was recorded many times. The V gene is TRBV11-2, the J gene TRBJ2-3; the match to TRBD1 covers 9 bases. There are 15 residues in the CDR3. Germline V gene sequence: CDR1 SGHAT, CDR2 FQNNGV. V was pared by 2 bases and J by 1 base, with 1 base of the junction left unmatched. CDR3 DNA sequence: TGTGCCAGCAGCTTATGGACAGGGGGCACAGATACGCAGTATTTT. Protein product: CASSLWTGGTDTQYF.

Many counts were recorded for this clonotype. V is TRBV7-6 and J is TRBJ2-3; 12 nucleotides agree with TRBD2. The junction had 1 base not matched to a gene; V was cut back by 4 bases and J by 2 bases. Germline assignment: CDR1 SGHVS and CDR2 FNYEAQ. The CDR3 sequence is 15 residues long. DNA of the CDR3: TGTGCCAGCAGCTCTAGCGGGGGGGCCACAGATACGCAGTATTTT. Translation gives CASSSSGGATDTQYF.

The sample holds many counts of this clonotype. The chain combines TRBV6-1 with TRBJ1-4; 8 bases are a match to TRBD1. Germline V gives CDR1 MNHNS, CDR2 SASEGT. With 1 base clipped from V and 7 bases from J, the junction kept 5 bases outside the gene matches. The CDR3 sequence is 15 residues long. CDR3 region: CASSEGGQGSEKLFF. Here the CDR3 DNA reads TGTGCCAGCAGTGAAGGAGGACAGGGAAGTGAAAAACTGTTTTTT.

This clonotype appeared many times. The gene calls are TRBV20-1 and TRBJ2-7; 8 bases line up with TRBD1. Germline assignment: CDR1 DFQATT and CDR2 SNEGSKA (reference sequence). CDR3 length: 14 residues. J gave up 2 bases and V 6 bases, and 9 bases lay outside the gene matches. This chain's CDR3 is CSATPGTGPYEQYF. CDR3 coding DNA: TGCAGTGCCACCCCAGGGACAGGTCCCTACGAGCAGTACTTC.

This clonotype was counted at least ten times. V usage is TRBV20-1 and J usage is TRBJ2-3; D gene uncertain. Trimming removed 5 bases from V and 10 bases from J, with 22 bases in between. The CDR3 consists of 14 residues. Germline V lookup: CDR1 DFQATT, CDR2 SNEGSKA (reference sequence). The CDR3, as DNA: TGCAGTGCTTGCCGCCTCGCCTTTGGGCCATCGCAGTATTTT. Protein sequence: CSACRLAFGPSQYF.

This clonotype has a count of ten or more. The chain is built from TRBV4-1 and TRBJ2-5; 11 nucleotides agree with TRBD2. Germline CDR1 MGHRA, CDR2 YSYEKL. Germline trimming cut 3 bases from V and 5 bases from J; bases unmatched to any gene: 8. The CDR3 runs 16 residues. CDR3 amino acids: CASSHQAASGGETQYF. The CDR3 bases are TGCGCCAGCAGCCATCAAGCGGCTAGCGGGGGGGAGACCCAGTACTTC.

This clonotype was recorded many times. The V call is TRBV4-1, the J call TRBJ2-1; TRBD1 might be the D (6 bases). CDR3 size: 16 residues. The V gene lost 3 bases and the J gene lost 7 bases, with 19 bases spanning the gap. Germline assignment: CDR1 MGHRA and CDR2 YSYEKL. The DNA for the CDR3 is TGCGCCAGCAGCCACCCGGGACACCGACCCGGGAATGAGCAGTTCTTC. It codes for CASSHPGHRPGNEQFF.

This clonotype has ten or more counts. The chain has TRBV6-1 and TRBJ1-1, with 7 positions matching TRBD1. There are 12 residues in the CDR3. Germline V gene sequence: CDR1 MNHNS, CDR2 SASEGT. Trimming removed 5 bases from V and 10 bases from J; junction bases left unmatched: 7. The CDR3 loop is CASSTYRQGAFF. The CDR3 DNA reads TGTGCCAGCAGTACCTACAGACAGGGAGCTTTCTTT.

This clonotype was counted ten times or more. The chain carries TRBV12-3 or TRBV12-4 and TRBJ2-7, with D unresolved. The CDR3 spans 14 residues. V lost 7 bases and J 5 bases, leaving 18 bases between the germline ends. CDR3 nucleotides: TGTGCCAGCAACGTCCCGGGTATGGTGGACGAGCAGTACTTC. Its translation: CASNVPGMVDEQYF.

Ten or more counts support this clonotype. The genes are TRBV12-3 or TRBV12-4 and TRBJ2-5; a possible D gene is TRBD2 (5 bases). Trimming left V 2 bases short and J 3 bases short, with 16 bases between. CDR3 length: 16 residues. The CDR3 region is CASSLPGFMRKETQYF. CDR3 nucleotides: TGTGCCAGCAGTTTACCGGGGTTCATGAGGAAAGAGACCCAGTACTTC.

This clonotype has just a few counts. The chain recombines TRBV20-1 with TRBJ2-2; D gene ambiguous. There are 11 residues in the CDR3. V was trimmed by 1 base and J by 9 bases, leaving 6 bases between them. The V gene's germline CDR1 is DFQATT and CDR2 SNEGSKA (reference sequence). The CDR3 reads CSARGGRELFF. The CDR3 coding sequence is TGCAGTGCTAGAGGGGGAAGGGAGCTGTTTTTT.

This clonotype showed up many times. The chain is built from TRBV20-1 and TRBJ2-1, with 11 nucleotides matching TRBD2. J was trimmed by 9 bases and V by 1 base; bases with no gene match: 23. The CDR3 is made up of 20 amino acids. The V gene's germline CDR1 is DFQATT and CDR2 SNEGSKA (reference sequence). As DNA, the CDR3 is TGCAGTGCTAGAGCCAACGCCGTGGCTAGCGGGAGGATCTGGGTGGGTGAGCAGTTCTTC. It specifies CSARANAVASGRIWVGEQFF.

Ten or more counts support this clonotype. This chain connects TRBV28 to TRBJ2-4, with D hard to call. This CDR3 is built from 11 residues. With 5 bases removed from V and 9 bases from J, the gap between germline ends came to 8 bases. CDR1 is MDHEN and CDR2 is SYDVKM in the germline V gene. The CDR3 DNA reads TGTGCCAGCAGTACCATGAGCATTCAGTACTTC. It specifies CASSTMSIQYF.

This clonotype was seen repeatedly, ten times or more. The CDR3, as DNA: TGCAGTGCTGTCCGGGACAGCGGCTACGAGCAGTACTTC. It encodes CSAVRDSGYEQYF. The chain has TRBV20-1 and TRBJ2-7; 7 bases agree with TRBD1. The CDR3 has 13 residues. The V gene end was trimmed by 5 bases and the J gene end by 3 bases; junction bases not matched to a gene: 7. Germline CDR1 reads DFQATT; CDR2 reads SNEGSKA (reference sequence).

The table lists this clonotype with many counts. The rearrangement uses TRBV20-1 and TRBJ1-1; the D is unclear. CDR3 size: 12 residues. The germline V gene has CDR1 DFQATT and CDR2 SNEGSKA (reference sequence). Trimming pared 6 bases from V and 5 bases from J, leaving 13 bases between. CDR3 DNA sequence: TGCAGTGCCCCGGGAGGAGGGACTGAAGCTTTCTTT. It translates to CSAPGGGTEAFF.

This clonotype was seen many times. V usage is TRBV7-2 and J usage is TRBJ1-1, with 9 bases lining up with TRBD1. V lost 5 bases, J lost 8 bases, and 12 bases stayed unmatched. The CDR3 length is 15 residues. Germline lookup yields CDR1 SGHTA and CDR2 FQGNSA. In DNA form, the CDR3 reads TGTGCCAGCAGCCTCGGACAGGGGCCGACCCAGGAAGCTTTCTTT. Translation: CASSLGQGPTQEAFF.

This clonotype has a count of ten or more. The rearrangement joins TRBV12-3 or TRBV12-4 to TRBJ1-4; perhaps TRBD1 as D (5 bases). CDR3 length: 15 amino acids. V was clipped by 5 bases and J by 4 bases, with 14 bases between them. The CDR3 spells CASSLQGAGNEKLFF. In DNA, the CDR3 is TGTGCCAGCAGTCTCCAAGGGGCTGGTAATGAAAAACTGTTTTTT.

This clonotype was observed at least ten times. The V and J genes are TRBV12-3 or TRBV12-4 and TRBJ1-1; 8 bases match TRBD1. V lost 6 bases and J lost 1; bases outside the gene matches: 4. The CDR3 runs to 14 residues. This CDR3 reads CASSVGQGNTEAFF. DNA of the CDR3: TGTGCCAGCAGCGTCGGACAGGGGAACACTGAAGCTTTCTTT.

This clonotype was seen more than once but under ten times. V gene TRBV6-2 or TRBV6-3 combines with J gene TRBJ1-5, with D unclear. The CDR3 consists of 14 residues. The V gene's germline CDR1 is MNHEY and CDR2 SVGEGT. V was shortened by 5 bases and J by 2 bases, with 10 bases between the two germline ends. The CDR3 protein is CASSKLQRNQPQHF. In nucleotides, the CDR3 is TGTGCCAGCAGTAAACTCCAGCGCAATCAGCCCCAGCATTTT.

This clonotype was picked up many times. The gene calls are TRBV6-6 and TRBJ2-7, with D hard to call. Per germline, CDR1 MNHNY and CDR2 SVGAGI (reference sequence). The CDR3 runs to 11 residues. V gave up 0 bases and J gave up 9 bases, with 6 bases separating them. The CDR3 protein is CASSYSEVQYF. The CDR3 DNA reads TGTGCCAGCAGTTACTCCGAGGTGCAGTACTTC.

This clonotype was picked up one time. One base away lies a much larger clone, so this may be a sequencing read error. The chain has TRBV10-3 and TRBJ1-1; 7 bases are a match to TRBD1. With 7 bases clipped from V and 1 base from J, the junction kept 9 bases outside the gene matches. The CDR3 is made up of 15 amino acids. Germline V lookup: CDR1 ENHRY, CDR2 SYGVKD. CDR3 amino acids: CAIINRQGPNTEAFF. As DNA, the CDR3 is TGTGCCATCATTAACCGACAGGGACCGAACACTGAAGCTTTCTTT.

This clonotype was detected many times. This chain connects TRBV29-1 to TRBJ1-1; no reliable D call. V dropped 6 bases and J dropped 0 bases, with 14 bases sitting between them. From germline, CDR1 is SQVTM and CDR2 ANQGSEA. This CDR3 has 14 amino acids. The CDR3 here is CSVQQSSMNTEAFF. The CDR3 region has the DNA TGCAGCGTCCAACAGAGTTCCATGAACACTGAAGCTTTCTTT.

This clonotype was counted a few times. The CDR3 DNA reads TGTGCCAGCGGCCGGGACCAAGAGACCCAGTACTTC. It yields the protein CASGRDQETQYF. The chain combines TRBV6-5 with TRBJ2-5; no definite D call. V lost 8 bases and J 0 bases, leaving 7 bases between the germline ends. Germline V gene lookup returns CDR1 MNHEY and CDR2 SVGAGI. The CDR3 runs to 12 residues.

This clonotype has ten or more counts. The gene calls are TRBV20-1 and TRBJ1-3; a possible D gene is TRBD1 (5 bases). Germline V gene data show CDR1 as DFQATT and CDR2 as SNEGSKA (reference sequence). Trimming cost V 1 base and J 2 bases, with 6 bases left between them. The CDR3 contains 13 residues. This CDR3 is CSARGGTGNTIYF. CDR3 DNA sequence: TGCAGTGCTAGAGGGGGGACTGGAAACACCATATATTTT.